This T cell receptor beta chain was profiled in a study of blood T cells in healthy people across ages. Alongside a J-beta primer mix, a sample-barcoded 5' primer served in a second PCR lasting roughly 7 to 11 cycles. TCRdb ran MiXCR on the 5' RACE reads and lists one entry per CDR3 protein. Found here are hundreds of thousands of distinct CDR3 sequences, roughly 20% of them singletons; the top ten hold roughly 3.6%. In regard to this clonotype: Its antigen is as yet unknown.

The study's findings and limits: More naive CD4+ cells and higher diversity were found in long-lived than in aged donors.

Germline CDR1 LGHDT, CDR2 YNNKEL (reference sequence). The CDR3 sequence is 15 residues long. V lost 3 bases, J lost 2 bases, and 13 bases lay in between. The chain employs TRBV3-1 and TRBJ2-5, with a tentative D call TRBD1 (6 bases). The sequenced sample consisted of blood. This TCR was recovered from a man aged 70-80 years in good health. The CDR3 DNA is TGTGCCAGCAGCCAGAACAGGGTATCACAAGAGACCCAGTACTTC. It codes for CASSQNRVSQETQYF.